This T cell receptor (beta chain) is from a study of T cell responses to AZD1222 COVID-19 vaccine. In the study overall: Both about-4-week and about-12-week second-dose recipients were combined. General study points: Researchers report vaccine-associated CD4 TCRs spanning spike, with dominance at 160-218 and 743-854. Targeting of unmutated variant regions was reportedly seen in nearly half of spike-specific TCRs. Among the donors, most were white British and more were female, and clonal diversity was possibly underestimated.

The CDR3 contains 18 residues. Germline CDR1 MNHEY, CDR2 SMNVEV (reference sequence). V lost 5 bases, J lost 1 base, and 9 bases stayed unmatched. This table comes from immunoSEQ multiplex PCR, and its TCRdb copy is limited to in-frame clones, with some not included. The sample carries about 150,000 clones, approximately 90% recorded once. Worth noting for this clone: Its antigen is currently unknown.

Sequenced here: peripheral blood, sampled on day 0 of AZD1222 vaccination. This chain connects TRBV27 to TRBJ1-4, with 11 bases aligning to TRBD1. This TCR was sampled from an adult in good health. The CDR3 DNA sequence: TGTGCCAGCAGTCGACTCGGGACAGGGGGGATAACTAATGAAAAACTGTTTTTT. Its protein is CASSRLGTGGITNEKLFF. The full variable domain, its missing parts supplied by reference TRBV27 and TRBJ1-4, is EAQVTQNPRYLITVTGKKLTVTCSQNMNHEYMSWYRQDPGLGLRQIYYSMNVEVTDKGDVPEGYKVSRKEKRNFPLILESPSPNQTSLYFCASSRLGTGGITNEKLFFGSGTQLSVL.